This TCR beta chain originates from a study of regulatory T cells in long-lasting Graves disease. Through Arm-PCR of CDR3 regions and iRepertoire HTBI primers, TCR beta libraries were built. MiXCR, applied by TCRdb to the multiplex PCR reads, yields one record per CDR3 protein. Of hundreds of thousands of distinct CDR3 sequences in the sample, less than 15% were seen once. Time point in this sample: newly diagnosed GD, antithyroid drugs for less than 3 months. The TCR library used RNA extracted from PBMCs. Roughly 8.6 milliliters of peripheral blood were drawn into EDTA tubes. This CDR3 is built from 12 residues. The germline gives CDR1 SGHTA, CDR2 FQGNSA. With 5 bases removed from V and 10 bases from J, the gap between germline ends came to 12 bases. These same data were also listed under a study on T cells in Graves' hyperthyroidism and ophthalmopathy. From that second work: Most clonotypes that expanded in the thyroid above 0.001 also showed up in blood.

This TCR derives from a man aged 25-45 years with Graves disease. The sequencing used peripheral blood mononuclear cells (PBMCs), collected at new diagnosis, from a patient treated with antithyroid drugs. The chain links TRBV7-2 to TRBJ2-1; possibly TRBD2 for D (7 bases). The CDR3 bases are TGTGCCAGCAGCCCGGGGGGCGAGGAGCAGTTCTTC. Translation gives CASSPGGEEQFF.